What follows are 28 T cell receptor beta chains derived from one specimen sequenced in a study of radiation and T cells in renal cell carcinoma. Sample time point: blood 4 weeks post-SBRT, at nephrectomy. Treatment noted: 15 Gy SBRT to primary tumor, nephrectomy 4 weeks later. Sequenced by immunoSEQ multiplex PCR; TCRdb stores in-frame clones only, minus some. In the table there are 140,000 to 150,000 clones, 70% to 90% of which are singletons. The sample was blood, taken from a patient whose treatment included radiotherapy and nephrectomy. Source of these receptors: a woman between 45 and 60 years old with renal cell carcinoma.

In this sample, this clone turned up many times. V is TRBV18 and J is TRBJ1-3; the D gene is possibly TRBD1 (6 bases). The length of the CDR3 is 15 residues. CDR1 is KGHSH, CDR2 LQKENI, per germline. V was pared by 2 bases and J by 8 bases, with 16 bases between. The CDR3 nucleotides read TGTGCCAGCTCACCAACGACAGGCTCTGAGGACACCATATATTTT. Amino acid sequence: CASSPTTGSEDTIYF.

The chain links TRBV7-2 to TRBJ2-7, with D tentatively TRBD2 (6 bases). Per germline, CDR1 SGHTA and CDR2 FQGNSA. Trimming shortened V by 1 base and J by 4 bases, and 17 bases separated the two germline ends. This CDR3 comprises 16 residues. The CDR3 is CASSLGGGATGYEQYF. In DNA form, the CDR3 reads TGTGCCAGCAGCTTAGGAGGCGGGGCCACCGGATACGAGCAGTACTTC.

About this clone itself: Different DNA sequences within this sample yield the same CDR3. The chain recombines TRBV5-1 with TRBJ2-1; tentative D call: TRBD2 (5 bases). The CDR3 loop spans 16 amino acids. Trimming took 0 bases from V and 0 from J, leaving 10 bases between them. Looked up from germline, CDR1 is SGHRS and CDR2 is YFSETQ. DNA for the CDR3: TGCGCCAGCAGCTTGGGCGGGCCGAGCTCCTACAATGAGCAGTTCTTC. This codes for CASSLGGPSSYNEQFF.

Note on this clone: Other DNA sequences from this sample encode an identical CDR3 as well. This CDR3 is CASSLSSYEQYF. CDR3 nucleotides: TGTGCCAGCAGCTTAAGCAGCTACGAGCAGTACTTC. V and J are TRBV7-2 and TRBJ2-7, with D uncertain. This CDR3 is 12 amino acids long. Germline V CDR1 and CDR2: SGHTA, FQGNSA. Deletions cut 2 bases from V and 3 bases from J, with 5 bases between.

This chain links TRBV7-2 with TRBJ1-1; D ambiguous. V gave up 0 bases and J gave up 1 base, with 6 bases separating them. CDR3 length equals 14 residues. The germline gives CDR1 SGHTA, CDR2 FQGNSA. This CDR3 is CASSLATSNTEAFF. CDR3 DNA: TGTGCCAGCAGCTTAGCCACCTCGAACACTGAAGCTTTCTTT.

This CDR3 reads CASSYQGAANEKLFF. CDR3 nucleotide sequence: TGTGCCAGCAGCTACCAGGGGGCGGCTAATGAAAAACTGTTTTTT. This sequence joins TRBV7-2 and TRBJ1-4; 8 bases agree with TRBD1. Germline CDR1 reads SGHTA; CDR2 reads FQGNSA. This CDR3 spans 15 amino acids. V was pared by 4 bases and J by 3 bases, with 4 bases of the junction left unmatched.

The chain recombines TRBV16 with TRBJ2-4; D gene unclear. V was pared by 2 bases and J by 7 bases, with 9 bases between. The CDR3 has 13 residues. Germline V gene data show CDR1 as KGHSY and CDR2 as FQNENV. CDR3 DNA sequence: TGTGCCAGCAGCCAACCGAGTGGGAACATTCAGTACTTC. This sequence encodes CASSQPSGNIQYF.

This clone was found once. The chain carries TRBV5-1 and TRBJ2-7; no clear D. Looked up from germline, CDR1 is SGHRS and CDR2 is YFSETQ. This CDR3 has 13 residues. Trimming took off 2 bases at V and 3 bases at J, with 9 bases between the two ends. CDR3 bases: TGCGCCAGCAGCTTAGCCAGTAACTACGAGCAGTACTTC. It translates to CASSLASNYEQYF. Variable domain in full (rest from reference TRBV5-1 and TRBJ2-7): KAGVTQTPRYLIKTRGQQVTLSCSPISGHRSVSWYQQTPGQGLQFLFEYFSETQRNKGNFPGRFSGRQFSNSRSEMNVSTLELGDSALYLCASSLASNYEQYFGPGTRLTVT.

This clone has only one observation. The chain recombines TRBV14 with TRBJ2-5, with D perhaps TRBD2 (5 bases). Germline V gene sequence: CDR1 SGHDN, CDR2 FVKESK. The CDR3 has 15 residues. V was clipped by 4 bases and J by 5 bases, with 17 bases between them. In DNA, the CDR3 is TGTGCCAGCAGCCTAGAGTTTGGGTCGGGGGAGACCCAGTACTTC. Translation gives CASSLEFGSGETQYF.

In this sample, this clone turned up once. The V and J genes are TRBV5-4 and TRBJ2-4; TRBD1 matches 8 bases. Germline V gene data show CDR1 as SGHNT and CDR2 as YYREEE (reference sequence). J was trimmed by 2 bases and V by 3 bases; bases with no gene match: 7. The CDR3 is made up of 16 amino acids. CDR3 bases: TGTGCCAGCAGCTCCGACAGGGGATCTACCAAAAACATTCAGTACTTC. It encodes CASSSDRGSTKNIQYF.

In this sample, this clone turned up many times. The rearrangement uses TRBV2 and TRBJ1-6; D gene uncertain. CDR1 is SNHLY and CDR2 is FYNNEI in the germline V gene. Deletions cut 2 bases from V and 9 bases from J, with 2 bases between. The CDR3 consists of 11 residues. DNA for the CDR3: TGTGCCAGCAGTGAACCTTCACCCCTCCACTTT. It encodes CASSEPSPLHF.

The rearrangement links TRBV7-6 to TRBJ2-7; 7 bases match TRBD1. J lost 2 bases, V lost 4 bases, and 5 bases had no gene match. Germline-derived CDR1 and CDR2 are SGHVS and FNYEAQ. This CDR3 spans 14 amino acids. The CDR3 nucleotides read TGTGCCAGCAGCTCGGACAGGTTTCCCTACGAGCAGTACTTC. As protein: CASSSDRFPYEQYF.

This clone appeared a single time. V and J are TRBV6-5 and TRBJ2-3; D not certain. The CDR3 has 16 amino acids. Trimming removed 2 bases at V and 0 bases at J, with 12 bases between. Germline-derived CDR1 and CDR2 are MNHEY and SVGAGI. The DNA of the CDR3 is TGTGCCAGCAGTTACAAGTTAGTGCGGAGCACAGATACGCAGTATTTT. Protein: CASSYKLVRSTDTQYF.

V usage is TRBV4-3 and J usage is TRBJ1-2, with D unresolved. This CDR3 has 18 amino acids. From germline, CDR1 is LGHNA and CDR2 YSLEER. V was shortened by 1 base and J by 0 bases, with 18 bases between the two germline ends. CDR3 loop: CASSQVATGIKTNYGYTF. The CDR3 DNA follows: TGCGCCAGCAGCCAAGTGGCCACGGGCATCAAGACTAACTATGGCTACACCTTC.

The CDR3 region has the DNA TGTGCCAGCTCACCAGATTACCAGCTCAATCAGCCCCAGCATTTT. This translates into CASSPDYQLNQPQHF. V usage is TRBV18 and J usage is TRBJ1-5; D call uncertain. The CDR3 runs to 15 residues. V dropped 2 bases and J dropped 3 bases, with 11 bases sitting between them. CDR1 and CDR2 from the germline V gene are KGHSH and LQKENI.

The chain is built from TRBV13 and TRBJ1-1; 8 bases map to TRBD1. Germline CDR1 is PRHDT and CDR2 is FYEKMQ (reference sequence). Germline trimming cut 0 bases from V and 7 bases from J; bases unmatched to any gene: 4. There are 14 residues in the CDR3. CDR3 nucleotide sequence: TGTGCCAGCAGCTTAGGACAGGGGGTAATTGAAGCTTTCTTT. Its translation is CASSLGQGVIEAFF.

The V gene is TRBV11-3, the J gene TRBJ2-7, with 9 bases lining up with TRBD2. V was pared by 3 bases and J by 7 bases, with 7 bases of the junction left unmatched. Germline V CDR1 and CDR2: SGHNT, YENEEA. The CDR3 has 14 amino acids. CDR3 in amino acids: CASSLSGTSREQYF. The CDR3 DNA reads TGTGCCAGCAGCTTGTCCGGGACTAGCAGAGAGCAGTACTTC.

This clone has a handful of counts. The chain carries TRBV27 and TRBJ2-3, with D perhaps being TRBD1 or TRBD2 (5 bases each). Germline V gene lookup returns CDR1 MNHEY and CDR2 SMNVEV (reference sequence). The CDR3 totals 14 residues. V gave up 5 bases and J gave up 9 bases, with 18 bases separating them. CDR3 protein: CASSPGRKVGTQYF. CDR3 nucleotide sequence: TGTGCCAGCAGTCCGGGACGGAAAGTGGGGACGCAGTATTTT.

This clone was picked up a small number of times. The chain combines TRBV2 with TRBJ2-3, with D maybe TRBD2 (6 bases). Germline loops: CDR1 SNHLY, CDR2 FYNNEI. Trimming took 4 bases from V and 10 from J, leaving 12 bases between them. The CDR3 loop spans 12 amino acids. The CDR3 reads CASSGDSGAQYF. CDR3 in DNA: TGTGCCAGCAGTGGGGACTCGGGGGCGCAGTATTTT.

V usage is TRBV9 and J usage is TRBJ2-2; D might be TRBD1 (5 bases). CDR3 length: 13 residues. V lost 0 bases to trimming and J lost 8 bases, with 8 bases between them. Germline V lookup: CDR1 SGDLS, CDR2 YYNGEE. The CDR3 reads CASSVAGQGELFF. In DNA, the CDR3 is TGTGCCAGCAGCGTAGCTGGACAAGGGGAGCTGTTTTTT.

This clone was seen just once. CDR3 DNA sequence: TGTGCCAGCTCCCCAGCCGGGACAGGCCGCTACGAGCAGTACTTC. Amino acid sequence: CASSPAGTGRYEQYF. The chain joins TRBV18 to TRBJ2-7; 8 bases line up with TRBD1. The germline gives CDR1 KGHSH, CDR2 LQKENI. The CDR3 is 15 amino acids. V lost 6 bases, J lost 3 bases, and 10 bases stayed unmatched. Together with reference TRBV18 and TRBJ2-7, the CDR3 gives the full variable domain: NAGVMQNPRHLVRRRGQEARLRCSPMKGHSHVYWYRQLPEEGLKFMVYLQKENIIDESGMPKERFSAEFPKEGPSILRIQQVVRGDSAAYFCASSPAGTGRYEQYFGPGTRLTVT.

This chain uses TRBV6-1 with TRBJ2-3; possible D gene TRBD1, 5 bases. This CDR3 has 14 amino acids. Looked up from germline, CDR1 is MNHNS and CDR2 is SASEGT. Between the trimmed V and J ends, which lost 5 bases and 2 bases, there was a span of 11 bases. The CDR3 region is CASSSGRATDTQYF. The CDR3 DNA sequence: TGTGCCAGCAGTTCAGGCAGGGCCACAGATACGCAGTATTTT.

This chain connects TRBV5-6 to TRBJ2-2; D gene uncertain. The V gene's germline CDR1 is SGHDT and CDR2 YYEEEE. This CDR3 region has 13 residues. The V and J ends lost 0 bases and 3 bases respectively, with 3 bases between them. CDR3 nucleotides: TGTGCCAGCAGCTTGGCTGACACCGGGGAGCTGTTTTTT. Translating it yields CASSLADTGELFF.

The J gene is TRBJ1-5, the V gene TRBV28; 9 nucleotides agree with TRBD1. CDR1 is MDHEN and CDR2 is SYDVKM in the germline V gene. With 6 bases clipped from V and 2 bases from J, the junction kept 5 bases outside the gene matches. This CDR3 is 15 amino acids long. CDR3 sequence (DNA): TGTGCCAGCAGATACACAGGGGGCGGCAATCAGCCCCAGCATTTT. Translating it yields CASRYTGGGNQPQHF.

This clone appeared a few times. The chain's CDR3 is CASSEQGGADTQYF. The CDR3 DNA follows: TGTGCCAGCAGTGAACAGGGGGGCGCAGATACGCAGTATTTT. This chain joins TRBV6-1 and TRBJ2-3, with D perhaps TRBD1 (7 bases). V dropped 2 bases and J dropped 4 bases, with 10 bases sitting between them. Germline V gives CDR1 MNHNS, CDR2 SASEGT. This CDR3 region has 14 residues.

This clone was observed a single time. The chain recombines TRBV25-1 with TRBJ1-1; no reliable D call. Germline CDR1 is MGHDK and CDR2 is SYGVNS. The ends were cut back, 5 bases at V and 2 bases at J, with 12 bases in the middle. CDR3 length: 14 residues. CDR3 residues: CASSFSGANTEAFF. CDR3 DNA: TGTGCCAGCAGTTTTTCAGGAGCTAACACTGAAGCTTTCTTT.

The V gene is TRBV5-1, the J gene TRBJ2-3; D may be TRBD1 (7 bases). V lost 4 bases and J 6 bases, leaving 15 bases between the germline ends. The germline gives CDR1 SGHRS, CDR2 YFSETQ. CDR3 length: 14 amino acids. Written as DNA, the CDR3 is TGCGCCAGCAGCGCATTACCAGGGGGGGATACGCAGTATTTT. Amino acids: CASSALPGGDTQYF.

This chain links TRBV29-1 with TRBJ2-3; 8 bases match TRBD2. Germline CDR1 reads SQVTM; CDR2 reads ANQGSEA. Unmatched junction bases numbered 8, after V lost 7 bases and J lost 5 bases. CDR3 size: 13 residues. The DNA for the CDR3 is TGCAGCGCTTCGACTAGCGTGCAAGATACGCAGTATTTT. Its translation is CSASTSVQDTQYF.